A selection of T cell receptor beta chains follows, all from one sample in a study of a mutant IDH1 vaccine in newly diagnosed glioma. The table came from immunoSEQ multiplex PCR; TCRdb's copy has only in-frame clones and leaves some out. The sample has 100,000 to 120,000 clones; 90% are singletons. Their cognate antigens are unknown. Sample: PBMCs, taken from a glioma patient whose treatment included an IDH1 peptide vaccine. These receptors came from a woman in her forties or fifties with glioma. CDR3s include the opening cysteine and the closing phenylalanine or tryptophan. D genes are given only for firm matches. Rows give clone size only sometimes, using once, few, many, or a class for an expanded clone.

clone_size: -; v_call: TRBV7-6; d_call: -; j_call: TRBJ2-7; cdr3_nt: TGTGCCAGCAGCTTACGACAGGCCCTGGGGGAGCAGTACTTC; cdr3_aa: CASSLRQALGEQYF
clone_size: -; v_call: TRBV29-1; d_call: -; j_call: TRBJ2-7; cdr3_nt: TGCAGCGTTGTCAACTCGCTGGGGTACGAGCAGTACTTC; cdr3_aa: CSVVNSLGYEQYF
clone_size: -; v_call: TRBV7-8; d_call: TRBD2; j_call: TRBJ2-1; cdr3_nt: TGTGCCAGCAGCTTAGTCGTGACTAGCGGCTCCAATGAGCAGTTCTTC; cdr3_aa: CASSLVVTSGSNEQFF
clone_size: -; v_call: TRBV10-2; d_call: -; j_call: TRBJ2-7; cdr3_nt: TGCGCCAGCAGTGAGGGGACACCCCTCGAGCAGTACTTC; cdr3_aa: CASSEGTPLEQYF
clone_size: -; v_call: TRBV28; d_call: -; j_call: TRBJ2-5; cdr3_nt: TGTGCCAGCACGCTAGGGACGCGAGAGACCCAGTACTTC; cdr3_aa: CASTLGTRETQYF
clone_size: -; v_call: TRBV7-2; d_call: -; j_call: TRBJ2-1; cdr3_nt: TGTGCCAGCAGCTTCGGCCCCCCCCCAGGGCCGAGCTCCTACAATGAGCAGTTCTTC; cdr3_aa: CASSFGPPPGPSSYNEQFF
clone_size: -; v_call: TRBV10-1; d_call: TRBD1; j_call: TRBJ2-4; cdr3_nt: TGCGCCAGCAGTGAGTCGACGGGACAGTTAGCCAAAAACATTCAGTACTTC; cdr3_aa: CASSESTGQLAKNIQYF
clone_size: -; v_call: TRBV27; d_call: -; j_call: TRBJ2-7; cdr3_nt: TGTGCCAGCAGCCGGTCCTTGGTGGACTACGAGCAGTACTTC; cdr3_aa: CASSRSLVDYEQYF
clone_size: -; v_call: TRBV6-5; d_call: TRBD2; j_call: TRBJ2-7; cdr3_nt: TGTGCCAGCAAAGCGGGACCCTCCTACGAGCAGTACTTC; cdr3_aa: CASKAGPSYEQYF
clone_size: -; v_call: TRBV29-1; d_call: TRBD1; j_call: TRBJ2-1; cdr3_nt: TGCAGCGCCCTCGGCGGACAGGGTGGCAATGAGCAGTTCTTC; cdr3_aa: CSALGGQGGNEQFF
clone_size: once; v_call: TRBV5-1; d_call: -; j_call: TRBJ2-5; cdr3_nt: TGCGCCAGCAGCTTGGCAGGTACCGGGGAGACCCAGTACTTC; cdr3_aa: CASSLAGTGETQYF
clone_size: once; v_call: TRBV5-1; d_call: -; j_call: TRBJ2-5; cdr3_nt: TGCGCCAGCAGACCCCCGGGACTGGGAACCCAAGAGACCCAGTACTTC; cdr3_aa: CASRPPGLGTQETQYF
clone_size: -; v_call: TRBV18; d_call: -; j_call: TRBJ2-3; cdr3_nt: TGTGCCAGCTCAGACGGAGGTTGGGGCACAGATACGCAGTATTTT; cdr3_aa: CASSDGGWGTDTQYF
clone_size: once; v_call: TRBV9; d_call: -; j_call: TRBJ2-2; cdr3_nt: TGTGCCAGCAGCGCGTCCTTTCGAACCGTCACCGGGGAGCTGTTTTTT; cdr3_aa: CASSASFRTVTGELFF
clone_size: -; v_call: TRBV28; d_call: -; j_call: TRBJ1-4; cdr3_nt: TGTGCCAGCAGTTTGCACGGATTTAATGAAAAACTGTTTTTT; cdr3_aa: CASSLHGFNEKLFF
clone_size: -; v_call: TRBV28; d_call: -; j_call: TRBJ1-2; cdr3_nt: TGTGCCAGCAGCACGGGCCGGGGGGCGAAGGCGGGCTACACCTTC; cdr3_aa: CASSTGRGAKAGYTF
clone_size: -; v_call: TRBV5-1; d_call: -; j_call: TRBJ1-2; cdr3_nt: TGCGCCAGCAGCTTGGTGGGCATTAACTATGGCTACACCTTC; cdr3_aa: CASSLVGINYGYTF
clone_size: -; v_call: TRBV10-3; d_call: -; j_call: TRBJ2-1; cdr3_nt: TGTGCCATCAGTGAAACCTACAATGAGCAGTTCTTC; cdr3_aa: CAISETYNEQFF
clone_size: once; v_call: TRBV7-8; d_call: -; j_call: TRBJ1-1; cdr3_nt: TGTGCCAGCAGGCCGGGACGGACATTGAACACTGAAGCTTTCTTT; cdr3_aa: CASRPGRTLNTEAFF
clone_size: -; v_call: TRBV7-8; d_call: TRBD2; j_call: TRBJ2-1; cdr3_nt: TGTGCCAGCAGCATCGGGACTAGCGGCAATGAGCAGTTCTTC; cdr3_aa: CASSIGTSGNEQFF
clone_size: -; v_call: TRBV7-9; d_call: TRBD1; j_call: TRBJ1-4; cdr3_nt: TGTGCCAGCAGCCTCCGTATTCGGGGGACAGAGGGAACTAATGAAAAACTGTTTTTT; cdr3_aa: CASSLRIRGTEGTNEKLFF
clone_size: -; v_call: TRBV27; d_call: -; j_call: TRBJ1-3; cdr3_nt: TGTGCCAGCAGTCTGGGACGTGGAAACACCATATATTTT; cdr3_aa: CASSLGRGNTIYF
clone_size: -; v_call: TRBV27; d_call: -; j_call: TRBJ1-6; cdr3_nt: TGTGCCAGCAGTCCAAGGGGGGCGGGGAATTCACCCCTCCACTTT; cdr3_aa: CASSPRGAGNSPLHF
clone_size: -; v_call: TRBV2; d_call: TRBD2; j_call: TRBJ2-7; cdr3_nt: TGTGCCAGCAGCTTTAGCGGGGCGACCTACGAGCAGTACTTC; cdr3_aa: CASSFSGATYEQYF
clone_size: -; v_call: TRBV18; d_call: -; j_call: TRBJ2-7; cdr3_nt: TGTGCCAGCTCAAGGACACACCTGAGCTCCTACGAGCAGTACTTC; cdr3_aa: CASSRTHLSSYEQYF
clone_size: few; v_call: TRBV28; d_call: TRBD1; j_call: TRBJ1-3; cdr3_nt: TGTGCCAGCAGTTTCTGGACAGGGTGGGATCCAAGCTCTGGAAACACCATATATTTT; cdr3_aa: CASSFWTGWDPSSGNTIYF
clone_size: -; v_call: TRBV11-3; d_call: -; j_call: TRBJ1-1; cdr3_nt: TGTGCCAGCAGCTTAGGAGGGGGACTGAACACTGAAGCTTTCTTT; cdr3_aa: CASSLGGGLNTEAFF
clone_size: -; v_call: TRBV7-9; d_call: -; j_call: TRBJ2-7; cdr3_nt: TGTGCCAGCAGCTTAGCGTCGGCCTACGAGCAGTACTTC; cdr3_aa: CASSLASAYEQYF